Following are 25 T cell receptor beta chains from one sample sequenced in a study of T cell changes during pregnancy in multiple sclerosis. The data were produced by immunoSEQ multiplex PCR, yet TCRdb's version contains in-frame clones alone and is incomplete. The sample yields about 98,000 clones, about 92% seen once. The sample consisted of peripheral blood, taken after pregnancy. The source is a female donor in good health, enrolled as a control in a pregnancy study.

The chain recombines TRBV27 with TRBJ2-1; unclear D gene. V dropped 8 bases and J dropped 8 bases, with 13 bases sitting between them. Germline V gene lookup returns CDR1 MNHEY and CDR2 SMNVEV (reference sequence). There are 12 residues in the CDR3. Written as DNA, the CDR3 is TGTGCCAGCGGGCACCAGAAGTATGAGCAGTTCTTC. Translating it yields CASGHQKYEQFF.

The chain joins TRBV6-5 to TRBJ1-1, with D unclear. V was trimmed by 2 bases and J by 6 bases, leaving 10 bases between them. This CDR3 contains 13 residues. The germline gives CDR1 MNHEY, CDR2 SVGAGI. The CDR3 sequence: CASSYRGVPEAFF. CDR3 nucleotides: TGTGCCAGCAGTTACCGGGGTGTCCCTGAAGCTTTCTTT.

Concerning this clone itself: One end of the junction is discordant with germline, which a read error may explain. V gene TRBV7-7 combines with J gene TRBJ2-1; TRBD2 agrees at 12 bases. In germline, CDR1 is SSHAT, CDR2 FNYEAQ (reference sequence). There are 16 residues in the CDR3. The CDR3 loop is CASSLGLAGRTNEQFF. CDR3 nucleotides: TGTGCTAGCAGTCTAGGACTAGCGGGGAGAACCAATGAGCAGTTCTTC.

V is TRBV10-2 and J is TRBJ1-1, with 7 bases fitting TRBD1. After removal of 6 bases from V and 0 bases from J, the junction contained 4 bases not matched to a gene. The CDR3 is 14 amino acids. CDR1 is WSHSY, CDR2 SAAADI, per germline. The CDR3: CASSTGTVNTEAFF. CDR3 DNA: TGCGCCAGCAGCACCGGGACAGTGAACACTGAAGCTTTCTTT.

The V gene is TRBV7-9, the J gene TRBJ2-5, with 9 nucleotides matching TRBD1. V lost 5 bases, J lost 3 bases, and 7 bases stayed unmatched. Germline CDR1 SEHNR, CDR2 FQNEAQ (reference sequence). CDR3 size: 15 residues. In nucleotides, the CDR3 is TGTGCCAGCAGCCGTACAGGGGGCGTGAAAGAGACCCAGTACTTC. Its protein product is CASSRTGGVKETQYF.

This chain links TRBV11-2 with TRBJ1-6; D ambiguous. The CDR3 spans 14 residues. Germline values: CDR1 SGHAT, CDR2 FQNNGV. Trimming cost V 5 bases and J 8 bases, with 13 bases left between them. The CDR3 DNA reads as TGTGCCAGCAGCCTCGACAATTCCTATTCACCCCTCCACTTT. It is translated as CASSLDNSYSPLHF.

The rearrangement links TRBV4-2 to TRBJ1-2; 8 bases agree with TRBD1. Germline assignment: CDR1 LGHNA and CDR2 YNFKEQ. The CDR3 length is 15 residues. The junction had 11 bases not matched to a gene; V was cut back by 4 bases and J by 7 bases. The CDR3 sequence: CASSPGGRGPFGYTF. The CDR3 DNA follows: TGTGCCAGCAGCCCCGGTGGCAGGGGGCCTTTTGGCTACACCTTC.

V gene TRBV15 combines with J gene TRBJ2-1; TRBD2 is a possible D gene (6 bases). Germline CDR1 reads LNHNV; CDR2 reads YYDKDF (reference sequence). Trimming stripped 1 base from V and 6 bases from J, with 10 bases between. CDR3 length: 14 residues. CDR3 sequence (DNA): TGTGCCACCAGCAGAGCGGGAGAGGCCAATGAGCAGTTCTTC. Protein: CATSRAGEANEQFF. The whole variable domain, remainder taken from reference TRBV15 and TRBJ2-1, is DAMVIQNPRYQVTQFGKPVTLSCSQTLNHNVMYWYQQKSSQAPKLLFHYYDKDFNNEADTPDNFQSRRPNTSFCFLDIRSPGLGDTAMYLCATSRAGEANEQFFGPGTRLTVL.

This chain uses TRBV29-1 with TRBJ1-1; 9 positions agree with TRBD1. Per the germline V gene, CDR1 is SQVTM and CDR2 is ANQGSEA. Germline trimming cut 6 bases from V and 3 bases from J; bases unmatched to any gene: 5. The CDR3 covers 13 residues. The CDR3 DNA sequence: TGCAGCGTCCCGGGACAGGGAGACACTGAAGCTTTCTTT. Its protein is CSVPGQGDTEAFF.

This chain uses TRBV5-8 with TRBJ2-3; 7 bases map to TRBD1. Germline values: CDR1 SGHTS, CDR2 YDEGEE. The CDR3 runs to 15 residues. V shed 4 bases and J 2 bases; nucleotides not matched to a gene: 7. The CDR3 here is CASSGTVSFTDTQYF. The CDR3 region has the DNA TGTGCCAGCAGCGGGACAGTGTCTTTCACAGATACGCAGTATTTT.

The V and J genes are TRBV19 and TRBJ2-5, with 11 bases lining up with TRBD1. Trimming took 4 bases from V and 1 from J; bases not matched to a gene: 5. The CDR3 is made up of 16 amino acids. Germline lookup yields CDR1 LNHDA and CDR2 SQIVND (reference sequence). The CDR3 here is CASSTLGTGGQETQYF. CDR3 nucleotide sequence: TGTGCCAGTAGTACCTTGGGGACAGGGGGCCAAGAGACCCAGTACTTC.

The chain uses TRBV30 and TRBJ1-5; D is possibly TRBD1 (5 bases). Germline CDR1 is GTSNPN and CDR2 is SVGIG (reference sequence). V lost 1 base and J lost 5, with 9 bases in between. The length of the CDR3 is 13 residues. The CDR3 nucleotides read TGTGCCTGGAGTGGTCAGGGCGATCAGCCCCAGCATTTT. It encodes CAWSGQGDQPQHF.

The gene calls are TRBV6-4 and TRBJ2-3; TRBD2 matches 7 bases. Germline-derived CDR1 and CDR2 are MRHNA and SNTAGT. The length of the CDR3 is 13 residues. V lost 5 bases, J lost 5 bases, and 4 bases stayed unmatched. The CDR3 sequence: CASSRTSEDTQYF. The CDR3 nucleotides are TGTGCCAGCAGTCGGACTAGTGAAGATACGCAGTATTTT.

The CDR3 nucleotides are TGTGCCAGCAGTTACCCTGAGACAGGGGATGGCTACACCTTC. Translating it yields CASSYPETGDGYTF. The chain carries TRBV6-6 and TRBJ1-2, with 8 nucleotides matching TRBD1. This CDR3 comprises 14 residues. Germline V gene sequence: CDR1 MNHNY, CDR2 SVGAGI (reference sequence). Trimming took 2 bases from V and 6 from J; bases not matched to a gene: 5.

The chain employs TRBV27 and TRBJ1-2, with D tentatively TRBD1 (5 bases). This CDR3 is built from 13 residues. The V gene's germline CDR1 is MNHEY and CDR2 SMNVEV (reference sequence). V was trimmed by 6 bases and J by 2 bases, leaving 10 bases between them. The CDR3 DNA is TGTGCCAGCAGAACTGGGGGGAACTATGGCTACACCTTC. This translates into CASRTGGNYGYTF.

Notes on this clone: One junction end does not reproduce the germline sequence, and a read error may be involved. This chain uses TRBV7-8 with TRBJ2-7; TRBD2 matches at 8 bases. The germline V gene has CDR1 SGHVS and CDR2 FQNEAQ. The CDR3 has 15 residues. CDR3 region: CASSLIAGTFYERYF. DNA of the CDR3: TGTGCCAGCAGCTTGATAGCGGGGACCTTCTACGAGCGGTACTTC.

The V call is TRBV5-6, the J call TRBJ2-3; D gene uncertain. Germline V gene lookup returns CDR1 SGHDT and CDR2 YYEEEE. Between the trimmed V and J ends, which lost 3 bases and 4 bases, there was a span of 9 bases. The CDR3 is 13 residues long. The CDR3 sequence is CASSSLFPDTQYF. DNA for the CDR3: TGTGCCAGCAGCTCCCTTTTCCCAGATACGCAGTATTTT. Variable domain in full (rest from reference TRBV5-6 and TRBJ2-3): DAGVTQSPTHLIKTRGQQVTLRCSPKSGHDTVSWYQQALGQGPQFIFQYYEEEERQRGNFPDRFSGHQFPNYSSELNVNALLLGDSALYLCASSSLFPDTQYFGPGTRLTVL.

This clone is a singleton in its sample. The chain employs TRBV19 and TRBJ2-6; possibly TRBD2 for D (6 bases). The CDR3 length is 16 residues. V dropped 9 bases and J dropped 0 bases, with 15 bases sitting between them. Per the germline V gene, CDR1 is LNHDA and CDR2 is SQIVND (reference sequence). The CDR3, as DNA: TGTGCCAGCAGGGAGGTTATCCGCTCTGGGGCCAACGTCCTGACTTTC. Translation: CASREVIRSGANVLTF.

The J gene is TRBJ1-2, the V gene TRBV5-4; D possibly corresponds to TRBD1 (5 bases). The CDR3 is 14 residues long. CDR1 SGHNT and CDR2 YYREEE come from the germline V gene (reference sequence). The V and J ends lost 1 base and 4 bases respectively, with 11 bases between them. The CDR3 DNA reads TGTGCCAGCAGCTTGCGGGGGGTTGGCTATGGCTACACCTTC. Translating gives CASSLRGVGYGYTF.

The chain employs TRBV29-1 and TRBJ2-3, with D possibly being TRBD1 (6 bases). The germline V and J ends were trimmed by 3 bases and 2 bases, with 12 bases remaining between them. CDR3 length: 14 residues. CDR1 and CDR2 from the germline V gene are SQVTM and ANQGSEA. CDR3 in amino acids: CSVEGTTVTDTQYF. In DNA, the CDR3 is TGCAGCGTTGAGGGGACAACCGTCACAGATACGCAGTATTTT.

The V gene is TRBV28, the J gene TRBJ2-5, with D perhaps TRBD1 (5 bases). Trimming took off 8 bases at V and 0 bases at J, with 16 bases between the two ends. Germline-derived CDR1 and CDR2 are MDHEN and SYDVKM. CDR3 length: 15 residues. The CDR3, as DNA: TGTGCCAGCTCGAATGGGGCTAAATACCAAGAGACCCAGTACTTC. Amino acid sequence: CASSNGAKYQETQYF.

This clone was observed a handful of times. This chain uses TRBV18 with TRBJ2-7; no firm D call. The CDR3 has 14 amino acids. V dropped 5 bases and J dropped 0 bases, with 11 bases sitting between them. Germline V gene data show CDR1 as KGHSH and CDR2 as LQKENI. The CDR3 here is CASSAPELSYEQYF. CDR3 coding DNA: TGTGCCAGCTCAGCGCCCGAACTCTCCTACGAGCAGTACTTC.

The chain is built from TRBV5-4 and TRBJ2-1, with TRBD1 as a possible D gene (7 bases). This CDR3 spans 14 amino acids. Germline CDR1 is SGHNT and CDR2 is YYREEE (reference sequence). The V end lost 7 bases, the J end lost 3 bases, and 14 bases lay between the germline ends. The CDR3 DNA is TGTGCCAGCCTGCGGGACAGTGACTACAATGAGCAGTTCTTC. This sequence encodes CASLRDSDYNEQFF.

The chain joins TRBV4-2 to TRBJ2-7; 9 bases align to TRBD2. The germline V gene encodes CDR1 LGHNA and CDR2 YNFKEQ. This CDR3 spans 15 amino acids. Germline trimming cut 0 bases from V and 1 base from J; bases unmatched to any gene: 1. CDR3 amino acids: CASSQDTSGSYEQYF. CDR3 DNA: TGTGCCAGCAGCCAAGATACTAGCGGGTCCTACGAGCAGTACTTC.

V is TRBV5-7 and J is TRBJ2-7; 9 bases align to TRBD2. TRBV5-7 is flagged as an ORF with uncertain function. V gave up 3 bases and J gave up 3 bases; unmatched junction bases: 16. The CDR3 loop spans 18 amino acids. This CDR3 is CASSSGGSGSPAYYEQYF. As DNA, the CDR3 is TGTGCCAGCAGCTCTGGTGGTAGCGGGAGTCCCGCCTACTACGAGCAGTACTTC.